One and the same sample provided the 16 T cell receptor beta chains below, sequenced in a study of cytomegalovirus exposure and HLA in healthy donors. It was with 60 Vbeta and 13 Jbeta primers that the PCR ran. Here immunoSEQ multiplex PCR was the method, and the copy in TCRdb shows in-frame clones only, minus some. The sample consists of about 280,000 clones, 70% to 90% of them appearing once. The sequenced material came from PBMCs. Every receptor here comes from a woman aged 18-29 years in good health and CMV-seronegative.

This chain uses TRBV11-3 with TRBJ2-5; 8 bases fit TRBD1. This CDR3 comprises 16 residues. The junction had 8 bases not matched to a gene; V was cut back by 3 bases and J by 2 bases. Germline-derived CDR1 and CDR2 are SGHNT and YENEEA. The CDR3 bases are TGTGCCAGCAGCTTTAGGACAGGGACGGTACAAGAGACCCAGTACTTC. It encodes CASSFRTGTVQETQYF.

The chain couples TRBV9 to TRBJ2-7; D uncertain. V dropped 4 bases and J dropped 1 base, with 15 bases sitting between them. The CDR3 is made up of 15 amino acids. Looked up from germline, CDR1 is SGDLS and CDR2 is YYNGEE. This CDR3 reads CASSLSHGLSYEQYF. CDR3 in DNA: TGTGCCAGCAGCTTATCACATGGTCTGTCCTACGAGCAGTACTTC.

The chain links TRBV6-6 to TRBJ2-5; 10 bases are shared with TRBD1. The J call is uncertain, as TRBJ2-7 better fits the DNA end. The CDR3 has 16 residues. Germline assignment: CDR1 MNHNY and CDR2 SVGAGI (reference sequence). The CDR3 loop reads CASSYSPGQGVHEQYF. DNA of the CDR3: TGTGCCAGCAGTTACTCGCCAGGACAGGGGGTCCACGAGCAGTACTTC.

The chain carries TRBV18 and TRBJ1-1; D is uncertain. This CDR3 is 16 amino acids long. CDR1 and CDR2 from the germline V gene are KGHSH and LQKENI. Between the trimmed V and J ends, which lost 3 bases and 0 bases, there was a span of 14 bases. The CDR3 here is CASSPSTLVMNTEAFF. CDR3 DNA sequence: TGTGCCAGCTCACCTTCCACTCTCGTCATGAACACTGAAGCTTTCTTT.

The chain's CDR3 is CATSRGQGAVLFTEAFF. In DNA form, the CDR3 reads TGTGCCACCAGCAGGGGACAGGGGGCGGTTTTGTTCACTGAAGCTTTCTTT. The V and J genes are TRBV15 and TRBJ1-1; 12 bases match TRBD1. The J segment lost 4 bases and the V segment lost 3 bases, leaving 9 bases of the junction unmatched. Germline V gene sequence: CDR1 LNHNV, CDR2 YYDKDF (reference sequence). This CDR3 is built from 17 residues.

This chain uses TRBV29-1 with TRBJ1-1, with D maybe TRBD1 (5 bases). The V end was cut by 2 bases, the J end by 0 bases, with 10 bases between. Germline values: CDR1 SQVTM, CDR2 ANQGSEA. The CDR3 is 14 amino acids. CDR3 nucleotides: TGCAGCGTTGAAAACCGACAGATGAACACTGAAGCTTTCTTT. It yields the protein CSVENRQMNTEAFF.

CDR3 in DNA: TGTGCCAGCACCCCAAAGCGGGGGGGCCTCAACGAGCAGTACTTC. Protein sequence: CASTPKRGGLNEQYF. This chain joins TRBV5-4 and TRBJ2-7; 10 bases line up with TRBD2. CDR1 SGHNT and CDR2 YYREEE come from the germline V gene (reference sequence). This CDR3 contains 15 residues. V was clipped by 6 bases and J by 5 bases; unmatched bases: 11.

CDR3 in amino acids: CSLGRGYNEQFF. The CDR3 nucleotides are TGCAGCTTAGGAAGGGGTTACAATGAGCAGTTCTTC. The rearrangement joins TRBV29-1 to TRBJ2-1; weak D call: TRBD1 (5 bases). Trimming pared 8 bases from V and 4 bases from J, leaving 12 bases between. Per germline, CDR1 SQVTM and CDR2 ANQGSEA. The CDR3 sequence is 12 residues long.

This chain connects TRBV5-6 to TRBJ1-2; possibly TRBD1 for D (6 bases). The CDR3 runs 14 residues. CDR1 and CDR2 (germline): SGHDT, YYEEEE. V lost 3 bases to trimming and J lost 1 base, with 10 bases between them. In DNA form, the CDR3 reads TGTGCCAGCAGCTCGGGACATAGTAACTATGGCTACACCTTC. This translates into CASSSGHSNYGYTF.

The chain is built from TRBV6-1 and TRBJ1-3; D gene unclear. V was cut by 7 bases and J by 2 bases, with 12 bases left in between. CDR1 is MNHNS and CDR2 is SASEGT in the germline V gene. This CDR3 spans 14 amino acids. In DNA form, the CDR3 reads TGTGCCAGCACCCTAGAGGGTACTGGAAACACCATATATTTT. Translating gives CASTLEGTGNTIYF.

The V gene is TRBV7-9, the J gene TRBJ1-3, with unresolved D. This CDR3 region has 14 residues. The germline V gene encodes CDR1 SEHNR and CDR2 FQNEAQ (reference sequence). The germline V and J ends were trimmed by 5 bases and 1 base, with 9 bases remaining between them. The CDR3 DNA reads TGTGCCAGCAGCCCTGAGGGATCTGGAAACACCATATATTTT. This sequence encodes CASSPEGSGNTIYF.

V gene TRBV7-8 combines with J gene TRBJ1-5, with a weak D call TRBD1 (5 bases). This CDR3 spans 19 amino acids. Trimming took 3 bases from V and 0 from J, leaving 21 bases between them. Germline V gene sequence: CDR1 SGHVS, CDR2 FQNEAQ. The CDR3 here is CASSFRVRSRDYSNQPQHF. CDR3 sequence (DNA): TGTGCCAGCAGCTTTAGGGTGAGGAGCAGGGATTATAGCAATCAGCCCCAGCATTTT.

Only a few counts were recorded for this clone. DNA of the CDR3: TGCAGTGCTAGCGGGGAAGAGACCCAGTACTTC. This codes for CSASGEETQYF. The J gene is TRBJ2-5, the V gene TRBV20-1; a weak D match, TRBD2 (5 bases). Germline CDR1 is DFQATT and CDR2 is SNEGSKA (reference sequence). This CDR3 contains 11 residues. V was trimmed by 3 bases and J by 3 bases, leaving 5 bases between them.

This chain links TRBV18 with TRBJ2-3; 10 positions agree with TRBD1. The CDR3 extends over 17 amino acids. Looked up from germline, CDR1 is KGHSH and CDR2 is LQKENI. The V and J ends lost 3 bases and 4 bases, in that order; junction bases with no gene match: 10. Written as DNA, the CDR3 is TGTGCCAGCTCACCCCTGACAGGGGGCAGTAGCGCAGATACGCAGTATTTT. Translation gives CASSPLTGGSSADTQYF.

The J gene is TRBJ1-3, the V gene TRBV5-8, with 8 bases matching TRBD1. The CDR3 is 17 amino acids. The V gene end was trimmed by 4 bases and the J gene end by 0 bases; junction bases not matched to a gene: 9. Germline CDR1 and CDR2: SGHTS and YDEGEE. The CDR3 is CASSPRGQANSGNTIYF. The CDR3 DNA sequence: TGTGCCAGCAGCCCAAGGGGACAGGCGAACTCTGGAAACACCATATATTTT.

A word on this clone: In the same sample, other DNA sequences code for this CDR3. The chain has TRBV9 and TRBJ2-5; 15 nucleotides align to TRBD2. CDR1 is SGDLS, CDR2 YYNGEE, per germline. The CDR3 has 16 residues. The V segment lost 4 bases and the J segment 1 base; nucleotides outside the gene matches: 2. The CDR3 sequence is CASSPGLAGGQETQYF. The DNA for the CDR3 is TGTGCCAGCAGCCCGGGACTAGCGGGGGGCCAAGAGACCCAGTACTTC.